This passage covers 8 T cell receptor beta chains from one sample sequenced in a study of control samples from healthy donors and cancer patients. The method was immunoSEQ multiplex PCR; TCRdb's version includes in-frame clones alone and lacks a portion of them. The repertoire holds fewer than 120,000 clones, with approximately 88% as singletons. Sequences were obtained from PBMCs. These TCRs come from a woman aged 60-75 years with lung cancer.

The chain carries TRBV5-5 and TRBJ1-1; D is possibly TRBD1 (5 bases). V lost 4 bases and J 3 bases, leaving 13 bases between the germline ends. Germline assignment: CDR1 SGHKS and CDR2 YYEKEE (reference sequence). This CDR3 is 14 amino acids long. In nucleotides, the CDR3 is TGTGCCAGCAGCCCATTTGACAGCTACACTGAAGCTTTCTTT. Protein product: CASSPFDSYTEAFF.

V gene TRBV5-3 combines with J gene TRBJ1-2; TRBD1 aligns across 7 bases. TRBV5-3 is filed as an ORF, its function uncertain. The V gene end was trimmed by 5 bases and the J gene end by 4 bases; junction bases not matched to a gene: 11. The CDR3 consists of 15 residues. CDR3 nucleotides: TGTGCCAGAAGTCCAGACAGGGCCCTTTTCTATGGCTACACCTTC. The encoded protein is CARSPDRALFYGYTF.

This clone was recorded a few times. The rearrangement uses TRBV10-3 and TRBJ2-1; D ambiguous. CDR1 is ENHRY and CDR2 is SYGVKD in the germline V gene. The length of the CDR3 is 13 residues. Trimming left V 0 bases short and J 4 bases short, with 4 bases between. The CDR3 DNA reads TGTGCCATCAGTGAGTCCGGGTACAATGAGCAGTTCTTC. It is translated as CAISESGYNEQFF.

This sequence joins TRBV19 and TRBJ2-7; tentative D call: TRBD2 (6 bases). CDR1 and CDR2 from the germline V gene are LNHDA and SQIVND (reference sequence). V dropped 4 bases and J dropped 0 bases, with 13 bases sitting between them. The CDR3 has 15 residues. As DNA, the CDR3 is TGTGCCAGTAGTACGACGATGGGGGGCTCCTACGAGCAGTACTTC. The encoded protein is CASSTTMGGSYEQYF.

CDR3 sequence reads: CASSARWDRSTDTQYF. DNA of the CDR3: TGCGCCAGCAGCGCCCGTTGGGACAGGAGCACAGATACGCAGTATTTT. The chain has TRBV4-3 and TRBJ2-3, with TRBD1 identical over 8 bases. CDR1 LGHNA and CDR2 YSLEER come from the germline V gene. J was trimmed by 0 bases and V by 5 bases; bases with no gene match: 7. This CDR3 is 16 amino acids long.

The chain employs TRBV10-3 and TRBJ2-2; 7 bases line up with TRBD1. Germline-derived CDR1 and CDR2 are ENHRY and SYGVKD. The CDR3 length is 23 residues. J was trimmed by 3 bases and V by 7 bases; bases with no gene match: 32. The CDR3 here is CAINSPVRSGTARAGLHTGELFF. In DNA, the CDR3 is TGTGCCATCAATAGCCCGGTGAGGTCGGGGACAGCGCGCGCCGGTTTACACACCGGGGAGCTGTTTTTT.

The chain uses TRBV19 and TRBJ2-1; 14 positions agree with TRBD2. The CDR3 covers 19 residues. From germline, CDR1 is LNHDA and CDR2 SQIVND (reference sequence). Trimming cost V 5 bases and J 3 bases; bases outside gene matches: 12. Here the CDR3 reads CASSFKGGLAGVDYNEQFF. The CDR3 DNA follows: TGTGCCAGTAGTTTCAAGGGGGGACTAGCGGGAGTGGACTACAATGAGCAGTTCTTC.

This clone was detected only once. The chain is built from TRBV7-2 and TRBJ1-2; no firm D call. The germline gives CDR1 SGHTA, CDR2 FQGNSA. Trimming cost V 2 bases and J 4 bases, with 14 bases left between them. This CDR3 region has 15 residues. CDR3 nucleotide sequence: TGTGCCAGCAGCTTAAACGCCGGAGGATCCTATGGCTACACCTTC. Encoded protein: CASSLNAGGSYGYTF.